Shown below are 7 T cell receptor beta chains from a single sample sequenced in a study of T cell changes during pregnancy in multiple sclerosis. Method: immunoSEQ multiplex PCR; TCRdb's copy keeps in-frame clones and lacks some. The sample yields roughly 80,000 clones, 93% seen once. This sample comprised peripheral blood, obtained in the second trimester of pregnancy. These receptors all come from a female donor with multiple sclerosis, enrolled in a pregnancy study.

V gene TRBV11-1 combines with J gene TRBJ2-7, with 8 bases that match TRBD2. The germline gives CDR1 SGHAT, CDR2 FQDESV (reference sequence). CDR3 length equals 16 residues. V shed 3 bases and J 3 bases; nucleotides not matched to a gene: 10. For the CDR3, the DNA is TGTGCCAGCAGCTTTAACGTCCAACTAGCGGACTACGAGCAGTACTTC. Its protein product is CASSFNVQLADYEQYF.

This CDR3 reads CASRLPGLAGGVDTQYF. CDR3 coding DNA: TGCGCCAGCAGACTTCCGGGACTAGCGGGGGGAGTTGATACGCAGTATTTT. The J gene is TRBJ2-3, the V gene TRBV5-1; TRBD2 aligns across 15 bases. CDR1 and CDR2 (germline): SGHRS, YFSETQ. This CDR3 contains 17 residues. Trimming at V came to 5 bases and at J to 6 bases, leaving 10 bases not matched to a gene. Full variable domain (missing parts from reference TRBV5-1 and TRBJ2-3): KAGVTQTPRYLIKTRGQQVTLSCSPISGHRSVSWYQQTPGQGLQFLFEYFSETQRNKGNFPGRFSGRQFSNSRSEMNVSTLELGDSALYLCASRLPGLAGGVDTQYFGPGTRLTVL.

The rearrangement joins TRBV6-1 to TRBJ1-1, with 8 bases identical to TRBD1. V shed 8 bases and J 1 base; nucleotides not matched to a gene: 3. This CDR3 contains 13 residues. From germline, CDR1 is MNHNS and CDR2 SASEGT. The CDR3 nucleotides are TGTGCCAGCGAGGACAGGGAGAACACTGAAGCTTTCTTT. Translating it yields CASEDRENTEAFF.

The genes are TRBV5-1 and TRBJ2-2; possibly TRBD2 for D (6 bases). V was cut by 1 base and J by 1 base, with 8 bases left in between. Germline-derived CDR1 and CDR2 are SGHRS and YFSETQ. The CDR3 consists of 15 residues. In DNA, the CDR3 is TGCGCCAGCAGCTTGTCAGCGGGGAACACCGGGGAGCTGTTTTTT. Its protein product is CASSLSAGNTGELFF. The full variable domain, rest sourced from reference TRBV5-1 and TRBJ2-2, is KAGVTQTPRYLIKTRGQQVTLSCSPISGHRSVSWYQQTPGQGLQFLFEYFSETQRNKGNFPGRFSGRQFSNSRSEMNVSTLELGDSALYLCASSLSAGNTGELFFGEGSRLTVL.

V gene TRBV19 combines with J gene TRBJ1-5, with D possibly matching TRBD1 (5 bases). Germline V lookup: CDR1 LNHDA, CDR2 SQIVND (reference sequence). This CDR3 comprises 13 residues. V was trimmed by 7 bases and J by 7 bases, leaving 14 bases between them. The CDR3 here is CASNQGLRQPQHF. Here the CDR3 DNA reads TGTGCCAGTAATCAGGGTCTTAGGCAGCCCCAGCATTTT.

The chain has TRBV6-5 and TRBJ2-1; TRBD2 is a possible D gene (6 bases). V shed 4 bases and J shed 4 bases, with 17 bases lying between them. Germline values: CDR1 MNHEY, CDR2 SVGAGI. The CDR3 totals 16 residues. CDR3 amino acids: CASSFRDSKLYNEQFF. The CDR3 region has the DNA TGTGCCAGCAGTTTCCGGGACTCCAAGCTTTACAATGAGCAGTTCTTC.

The chain recombines TRBV6-4 with TRBJ2-1, with D possibly matching TRBD1 (6 bases). V was clipped by 3 bases and J by 15 bases, with 24 bases between them. CDR1 is MRHNA, CDR2 SNTAGT, per germline. CDR3 length: 15 amino acids. The CDR3 DNA reads as TGTGCCAGCAGTGAATGGGCCCTGGGACAATTCCCCCTGTTCTTC. It encodes CASSEWALGQFPLFF.